Shown below are 21 T cell receptor beta chains from a single sample sequenced in a study of T-cell reconstitution after alpha-beta-depleted transplantation in children. TCRbeta library preparation incorporated unique molecular identifiers. TCRdb processed the PCR reads anew with MiXCR; each CDR3 protein has one entry. Of hundreds of thousands of distinct CDR3 sequences listed, roughly 13% are singletons. The source was PBMCs, collected before TCRalphabeta/CD19-depleted stem cell transplant. The origin of the receptors is a girl aged 2-10 years with congenital amegakaryocytic thrombocytopenia, due to receive a stem cell transplant.

This clonotype was seen a few times. The chain is built from TRBV7-9 and TRBJ1-1; a possible D gene is TRBD1 (5 bases). Germline V gives CDR1 SEHNR, CDR2 FQNEAQ (reference sequence). The CDR3 is 15 residues long. The V end lost 5 bases, the J end lost 0 bases, and 13 bases lay between the germline ends. The CDR3 loop reads CASSPKDSLNTEAFF. The CDR3 nucleotides are TGTGCCAGCAGCCCCAAAGACAGTTTGAACACTGAAGCTTTCTTT.

With respect to this clonotype: A much larger clonotype is one base distant, so this may be a read error. The V gene is TRBV11-1, the J gene TRBJ2-4; D is ambiguous. The CDR3 is 12 amino acids. In germline, CDR1 is SGHAT, CDR2 FQDESV (reference sequence). This CDR3 is CASSLSKNIQCF. CDR3 sequence (DNA): TGTGCCAGCAGCCTCTCCAAAAACATTCAGTGCTTC.

This clonotype was counted ten times or more. The chain employs TRBV5-1 and TRBJ1-1, with 7 bases that match TRBD1. This CDR3 has 15 amino acids. V was clipped by 0 bases and J by 1 base; unmatched bases: 3. In germline, CDR1 is SGHRS, CDR2 YFSETQ. The CDR3 region is CASSLGHRGNTEAFF. The DNA for the CDR3 is TGCGCCAGCAGCTTGGGTCACAGGGGGAACACTGAAGCTTTCTTT. The complete variable domain, with remaining parts taken from reference TRBV5-1 and TRBJ1-1, reads KAGVTQTPRYLIKTRGQQVTLSCSPISGHRSVSWYQQTPGQGLQFLFEYFSETQRNKGNFPGRFSGRQFSNSRSEMNVSTLELGDSALYLCASSLGHRGNTEAFFGQGTRLTVV.

This clonotype was counted a few times. The chain employs TRBV5-1 and TRBJ1-4; the D gene is possibly TRBD1 (5 bases). Germline CDR1 reads SGHRS; CDR2 reads YFSETQ. The CDR3 length is 16 residues. V lost 4 bases to trimming and J lost 5 bases, with 18 bases between them. The CDR3 DNA sequence: TGCGCCAGCAGCCCTCCCCTGGGGCGGCAGAATGAAAAACTGTTTTTT. Encoded protein: CASSPPLGRQNEKLFF.

This clonotype came up many times. The chain couples TRBV11-2 to TRBJ2-1, with 7 bases aligning to TRBD1. The V gene's germline CDR1 is SGHAT and CDR2 FQNNGV. Germline trimming cut 2 bases from V and 7 bases from J; bases unmatched to any gene: 11. The CDR3 contains 16 residues. CDR3 nucleotide sequence: TGTGCCAGCAGCTTATACGGACCTCTCAGGGGGAATGAGCAGTTCTTC. This gives the protein CASSLYGPLRGNEQFF.

This clonotype has more than one count but fewer than ten. This sequence joins TRBV20-1 and TRBJ2-7, with a possible D match to TRBD2 (6 bases). There are 13 residues in the CDR3. Between the trimmed V and J ends, which lost 3 bases and 3 bases, there was a span of 12 bases. Germline-derived CDR1 and CDR2 are DFQATT and SNEGSKA (reference sequence). Here the CDR3 DNA reads TGCAGTGCTAGCCGGGACTTCCTCTACGAGCAGTACTTC. Translation: CSASRDFLYEQYF.

This clonotype was counted only a few times. An end of the junction differs from the germline gene, which may be a read error. This chain links TRBV12-3 or TRBV12-4 with TRBJ2-2; 11 bases match TRBD2. This CDR3 contains 19 residues. In DNA form, the CDR3 reads TGTACCAGCAGTTTCCCTAATAGCGGGAGGGCCCGCGACACCGGGGAGCTGTTTTTT. Translation: CTSSFPNSGRARDTGELFF.

This clonotype came up a few times. The chain links TRBV7-7 to TRBJ1-5; possible D gene TRBD1, 6 bases. This CDR3 has 17 residues. The ends were cut back, 11 bases at V and 4 bases at J, with 27 bases in the middle. CDR1 is SSHAT, CDR2 FNYEAQ, per germline (reference sequence). The CDR3 DNA sequence: TGTGCCGCCGGTCAATTTCAGCGGGACATTATAAATCAGCCCCAGCATTTT. This encodes CAAGQFQRDIINQPQHF. The full variable domain, with the rest looked up from reference TRBV7-7 and TRBJ1-5, is GAGVSQSPRYKVTKRGQDVTLRCDPISSHATLYWYQQALGQGPEFLTYFNYEAQPDKSGLPSDRFSAERPEGSISTLTIQRTEQRDSAMYRCAAGQFQRDIINQPQHFGDGTRLSIL.

This clonotype was found many times. The chain carries TRBV20-1 and TRBJ2-7, with 7 bases fitting TRBD1. The V and J ends lost 5 bases and 7 bases, in that order; junction bases with no gene match: 8. The germline CDR1 and CDR2 sequences are DFQATT and SNEGSKA (reference sequence). The CDR3 sequence is 12 residues long. This CDR3 reads CSAWTGGAEQYF. The CDR3 nucleotides read TGCAGTGCTTGGACAGGCGGTGCTGAGCAGTACTTC.

On this clonotype: This may be a read error, as it is one base from a much larger clone. The chain couples TRBV29-1 to TRBJ2-2, with D maybe TRBD2 (5 bases). CDR1 and CDR2 (germline): SQVTM, ANQGSEA. This CDR3 region has 13 residues. CDR3 protein: CSVDDQNTGELSF. Written as DNA, the CDR3 is TGCAGCGTTGACGATCAGAACACCGGGGAGCTGTCTTTT.

This clonotype was counted ten times or more. V is TRBV6-1 and J is TRBJ2-2; a possible D gene is TRBD1 (6 bases). V was trimmed by 5 bases and J by 1 base, leaving 14 bases between them. Germline-derived CDR1 and CDR2 are MNHNS and SASEGT. This CDR3 is 16 amino acids long. The CDR3 nucleotides are TGTGCCAGCAGTCCGCTAAGGACAGTGAACACCGGGGAGCTGTTTTTT. It yields the protein CASSPLRTVNTGELFF.

In this sample, this clonotype turned up a few times. The V gene is TRBV24-1, the J gene TRBJ2-1; the match to TRBD2 covers 8 bases. V lost 7 bases and J lost 5; bases outside the gene matches: 9. The CDR3 spans 15 residues. Germline V gives CDR1 KGHDR, CDR2 SFDVKD. CDR3 bases: TGTGCCACCAGCAGGCCGGGACTAGGAGACAATGAGCAGTTCTTC. It is translated as CATSRPGLGDNEQFF.

There are many counts of this clonotype. The chain links TRBV5-1 to TRBJ2-3; D may be TRBD2 (6 bases). The CDR3 is 16 residues long. Per the germline V gene, CDR1 is SGHRS and CDR2 is YFSETQ. Trimming left V 0 bases short and J 0 bases short, with 11 bases between. The DNA for the CDR3 is TGCGCCAGCAGCTTGGGACTAGGTCTTAGCACAGATACGCAGTATTTT. Amino acids: CASSLGLGLSTDTQYF.

There are many counts of this clonotype. The chain combines TRBV4-1 with TRBJ1-1, with TRBD1 as a possible D gene (5 bases). From germline, CDR1 is MGHRA and CDR2 YSYEKL. V dropped 4 bases and J dropped 3 bases, with 18 bases sitting between them. The CDR3 sequence is 16 residues long. CDR3 nucleotide sequence: TGCGCCAGCAGCCCTAGGCCAGGGTTTCGGCACACTGAAGCTTTCTTT. Translation: CASSPRPGFRHTEAFF.

The gene calls are TRBV2 and TRBJ2-7; a weak D match, TRBD1 (5 bases). Germline CDR1 reads SNHLY; CDR2 reads FYNNEI. The ends were cut back, 10 bases at V and 7 bases at J, with 26 bases in the middle. The CDR3 loop spans 15 amino acids. CDR3 bases: TGTGCCACCGCCGAAAGTCAGGGTATACTGGGGGAGCAGTACTTC. This translates into CATAESQGILGEQYF.

This clonotype was recorded many times. J is TRBJ2-1 and V is TRBV12-3 or TRBV12-4; 8 nucleotides line up with TRBD2. Trimming removed 7 bases from V and 4 bases from J; junction bases left unmatched: 6. This CDR3 has 14 residues. The CDR3 region has the DNA TGTGCCAGCATTCCGGGACTAGGATACAATGAGCAGTTCTTC. This sequence encodes CASIPGLGYNEQFF.

This clonotype has at least ten counts. V is TRBV20-1 and J is TRBJ2-2, with D possibly being TRBD2 (6 bases). Germline V gene sequence: CDR1 DFQATT, CDR2 SNEGSKA (reference sequence). The CDR3 has 16 residues. V was trimmed by 0 bases and J by 1 base, leaving 12 bases between them. CDR3 DNA sequence: TGCAGTGCTAGAGAGTTGGGAGCGGGGAACACCGGGGAGCTGTTTTTT. Protein: CSARELGAGNTGELFF.

This clonotype came up many times. The chain links TRBV20-1 to TRBJ2-1; a possible D gene is TRBD1 (6 bases). Per the germline V gene, CDR1 is DFQATT and CDR2 is SNEGSKA (reference sequence). CDR3 size: 15 residues. Deletions cut 4 bases from V and 0 bases from J, with 13 bases between. CDR3 nucleotides: TGCAGTGCTACGAACAGGGCAAGCTCCTACAATGAGCAGTTCTTC. It translates to CSATNRASSYNEQFF.

DNA of the CDR3: TGTGCCAGCAGCGTAGGAAGCGGACCTCAAGAGACCCAGTACTTC. Amino acid sequence: CASSVGSGPQETQYF. The rearrangement links TRBV9 to TRBJ2-5; D is possibly TRBD2 (5 bases). The germline V gene encodes CDR1 SGDLS and CDR2 YYNGEE. This CDR3 has 15 amino acids. The germline V and J ends were trimmed by 0 bases and 2 bases, with 11 bases remaining between them.

This clonotype was recorded many times. This rearrangement joins TRBV20-1 to TRBJ2-7; the D is unclear. This CDR3 has 13 residues. Trimming took 0 bases from V and 4 from J, leaving 10 bases between them. Germline V gives CDR1 DFQATT, CDR2 SNEGSKA (reference sequence). The CDR3 region is CSARDLARYEQYF. For the CDR3, the DNA is TGCAGTGCTAGAGATTTGGCGCGTTACGAGCAGTACTTC.

The chain carries TRBV20-1 and TRBJ1-1; D unclear. Trimming shortened V by 6 bases and J by 3 bases, and 17 bases separated the two germline ends. This CDR3 comprises 14 residues. Looked up from germline, CDR1 is DFQATT and CDR2 is SNEGSKA (reference sequence). The CDR3 loop reads CSATMGGWYTEAFF. CDR3 in DNA: TGCAGTGCCACGATGGGCGGGTGGTACACTGAAGCTTTCTTT.